This is a list of T cell receptor beta chains from one sample in a study of brain T cells in children with intractable seizures. Libraries were prepared by immunoSEQ multiplex PCR; TCRdb keeps only in-frame clonotypes and omits some of them. In the table there are 100,000 to 120,000 clones, around 94% of which are singletons. The sample here was peripheral blood, taken at surgery. Receptors originate from a boy under two years old with hemimegalencephaly and intractable seizures. Both conserved end residues are part of each CDR3. A D gene is named only where the DNA matches it firmly. Some rows have no size entry. The others give once, few or many, or a class for an expanded clone.

J gene,clone size,V gene,D gene,CDR3 protein,CDR3 DNA
TRBJ1-4,few,TRBV4-3,NA,CASSQDRSSNEKLFF,TGCGCCAGCAGCCAAGACCGCAGTTCTAATGAAAAACTGTTTTTT
TRBJ1-6,NA,TRBV4-1,NA,CASSRDRRDNSPLHF,TGCGCCAGCAGCCGGGACCGAAGGGATAATTCACCCCTCCACTTT
TRBJ2-1,NA,TRBV28,NA,CASSRGNEQFF,TGTGCCAGCAGTAGGGGGAATGAGCAGTTCTTC
TRBJ2-1,NA,TRBV9,TRBD2,CASSAHSGRVKGNEQFF,TGTGCCAGCAGCGCCCATAGCGGGAGGGTAAAGGGCAATGAGCAGTTCTTC
TRBJ2-3,NA,TRBV16,NA,CASSLESYGATDTQYF,TGTGCCAGCAGCCTCGAATCGTATGGGGCTACAGATACGCAGTATTTT
TRBJ2-7,few,TRBV7-2,NA,CASSPTSLYEQYF,TGTGCCAGCAGCCCCACTAGCCTCTACGAGCAGTACTTC
TRBJ2-7,NA,TRBV28,NA,CASGQTYEQYF,TGTGCCAGCGGACAGACCTACGAGCAGTACTTC
TRBJ1-4,NA,TRBV10-1,NA,CASSEFGNEKLFF,TGCGCCAGCAGTGAGTTTGGAAATGAAAAACTGTTTTTT
TRBJ1-4,NA,TRBV19,TRBD1,CASSPAGGVEKLFF,TGTGCCAGTAGTCCCGCAGGGGGCGTTGAAAAACTGTTTTTT
TRBJ2-1,NA,TRBV7-3,TRBD2,CASSPGLAGVSNEQFF,TGTGCCAGCAGCCCCGGACTAGCGGGAGTGTCGAATGAGCAGTTCTTC
TRBJ1-6,NA,TRBV6-5,NA,CASSYFGPNSPLHF,TGTGCCAGCAGTTACTTCGGCCCCAATTCACCCCTCCACTTT
TRBJ2-5,NA,TRBV9,TRBD2,CASSVGRTSEETQYF,TGTGCCAGCAGCGTTGGGAGGACTAGCGAGGAGACCCAGTACTTC
TRBJ2-7,NA,TRBV19,TRBD2,CASSMLAGVGSEQYF,TGTGCCAGTAGTATGTTAGCGGGAGTAGGTTCCGAGCAGTACTTC
TRBJ2-1,once,TRBV6-5,NA,CATSYGSYTGTEQFF,TGTGCCACCTCGTACGGGTCCTATACTGGTACTGAGCAGTTCTTC
TRBJ1-4,NA,TRBV12-3/TRBV12-4,NA,CASTAATNEKLFF,TGTGCCAGCACTGCAGCAACTAATGAAAAACTGTTTTTT
TRBJ1-1,NA,TRBV28,NA,CASSFGGEFDTEAFF,TGTGCCAGCAGTTTCGGGGGCGAATTCGACACTGAAGCTTTCTTT
TRBJ2-1,NA,TRBV11-2,NA,CASSLTNGKLPYNEQFF,TGTGCCAGCAGCTTAACCAACGGGAAGCTTCCCTACAATGAGCAGTTCTTC
TRBJ1-2,NA,TRBV10-3,TRBD1,CAITRTGGDYYGYTF,TGTGCCATTACCCGGACAGGGGGTGATTACTATGGCTACACCTTC
TRBJ2-1,NA,TRBV14,TRBD2,CASSQGTSSGDEQFF,TGTGCCAGCAGCCAGGGGACTAGTAGTGGGGATGAGCAGTTCTTC
TRBJ2-1,once,TRBV6-5,TRBD2,CASSMTSGSGDEQFF,TGTGCCAGCAGCATGACTAGCGGGAGTGGGGATGAGCAGTTCTTC
TRBJ2-7,NA,TRBV18,NA,CASSPRGYEQYF,TGTGCCAGCTCACCACGAGGCTACGAGCAGTACTTC
TRBJ2-7,NA,TRBV6-5,TRBD2,CASSHLAGGSYEQYF,TGTGCCAGCAGCCATCTCGCGGGAGGCTCCTACGAGCAGTACTTC
TRBJ2-7,NA,TRBV7-2,TRBD1,CASSLGQGEYEQYF,TGTGCCAGCAGCTTAGGACAGGGGGAGTACGAGCAGTACTTC
TRBJ2-4,NA,TRBV5-6,NA,CASSYVQVAKNIQYF,TGTGCCAGCAGCTACGTACAGGTAGCCAAAAACATTCAGTACTTC
TRBJ2-7,once,TRBV28,NA,CASSLWGGPGAHEQYF,TGTGCCAGCAGTTTATGGGGGGGGCCAGGGGCCCACGAGCAGTACTTC
TRBJ1-2,NA,TRBV19,TRBD1,CASIHGDRGLLGYTF,TGTGCCAGTATCCATGGGGACAGGGGGCTGCTTGGCTACACCTTC
TRBJ1-2,NA,TRBV5-4,NA,CASSLAGDRKYPLGGYTF,TGTGCCAGCAGCTTGGCGGGGGACCGAAAATATCCCCTCGGTGGCTACACCTTC
TRBJ2-7,NA,TRBV27,NA,CASSLRAKAGFHEQYF,TGTGCCAGCAGCCTCAGGGCCAAGGCTGGTTTCCACGAGCAGTACTTC
TRBJ2-5,NA,TRBV11-2,NA,CASSLDLAYGRYQETQYF,TGTGCCAGCAGCTTAGATCTGGCATACGGCCGGTACCAAGAGACCCAGTACTTC
TRBJ2-7,once,TRBV28,NA,CASSLGTNSYEQYF,TGTGCCAGCAGTTTAGGGACAAACTCCTACGAGCAGTACTTC
TRBJ2-2,NA,TRBV5-1,NA,CASSLFGSGAGELFF,TGCGCCAGCAGCTTGTTCGGCAGTGGGGCCGGGGAGCTGTTTTTT
TRBJ1-4,NA,TRBV5-1,NA,CASSGPSTNEKLFF,TGCGCCAGCAGCGGACCGTCAACTAATGAAAAACTGTTTTTT
TRBJ2-7,NA,TRBV27,TRBD1,CASSYRGTYEQYF,TGTGCCAGCAGTTACAGGGGAACCTACGAGCAGTACTTC
TRBJ2-7,NA,TRBV5-1,NA,CASSPGQIYEQYF,TGCGCCAGCAGCCCCGGACAGATCTACGAGCAGTACTTC
TRBJ2-1,NA,TRBV7-9,NA,CASSLGLRSQFF,TGTGCCAGCAGCTTAGGTCTAAGGTCGCAGTTCTTC
TRBJ2-1,NA,TRBV12-3/TRBV12-4,NA,CASSLMPRRCFF,TGTGCCAGCAGTCTTATGCCCCGGCGATGTTTCTTC
TRBJ2-2,NA,TRBV6-5,TRBD1,CASSTRDRGTGELFF,TGTGCCAGCAGTACCCGGGACAGGGGGACCGGGGAGCTGTTTTTT
TRBJ2-7,NA,TRBV7-8,TRBD2,CASSPELAGTYEQYF,TGTGCCAGCAGCCCAGAACTAGCGGGAACCTACGAGCAGTACTTC
TRBJ1-2,once,TRBV19,NA,CASSPMPGETLYGYTF,TGTGCCAGTAGCCCAATGCCAGGGGAGACCCTCTATGGCTACACCTTC
TRBJ2-6,NA,TRBV2,TRBD1,CASTWTGLSSGANVLTF,TGTGCCAGCACCTGGACAGGCTTGAGCTCTGGGGCCAACGTCCTGACTTTC
TRBJ2-1,NA,TRBV24-1,NA,CATSDLQINEQFF,TGTGCCACCAGTGATTTGCAAATCAATGAGCAGTTCTTC